The rows below give T cell receptor beta chains drawn from one sample of a study of Ad26.COV2.S vaccination and SARS-CoV-2 variants. Generated by immunoSEQ multiplex PCR, the TCRdb table keeps only in-frame clones and is missing some. Here the sample spans roughly 680,000 clones, roughly 90% being singletons. This specimen was peripheral blood, taken in a trial of Ad26.COV2.S vaccine versus placebo. Every receptor here comes from a person aged 18-60 years who received the Ad26.COV2.S COVID-19 vaccine or a placebo. Each CDR3 is given without its conserved first and last residue.

>TRBJ1-2|TRBV4-3
ASSQGMFNYGYT
>TRBJ2-5|TRBV18
ASSPPGTAVQETQY
>TRBJ2-1|TRBV4-2
ASSQDLSGRAWFYNEQF
>TRBJ1-2|TRBV30
ASEPYGYT
>TRBJ1-2|TRBV7-2
ASSSPAFNGYT
>TRBJ2-2|TRBV7-3
ASSPQLSTGELF
>TRBJ2-2|TRBV4-1
ASSQAGVNTGELF
>TRBJ1-6|TRBV5-1
ASSLAGVNSPLH
>TRBJ1-1|TRBV19
ASSMAAGGTEAF
>TRBJ1-5|TRBV19
ASNYQPQH